This T cell receptor (beta chain) comes out of a study of T cell repertoires in cytomegalovirus infection. Study context: A matching HLA type, together with CMV infection, was signaled by public TCR beta signatures.

TCRdb used MiXCR to reprocess the reads, holding one entry per CDR3 protein. The sample carries roughly 320,000 distinct CDR3 sequences, over 7.5% recorded once. CDR3 length equals 13 residues. The ends were cut back, 6 bases at V and 8 bases at J, with 16 bases in the middle. Per the germline V gene, CDR1 is LNHDA and CDR2 is SQIVND (reference sequence). Sequenced material: PBMCs. The clonotype comes from a human donor in good health (CMV status not recorded). Some clones in this sample may be carry-over from other donors' samples. This chain links TRBV19 with TRBJ1-2, with D unclear. For the CDR3, the DNA is TGTGCCAGTAGGACCCGGGAGCTGCGGGGCTACACCTTC. Protein product: CASRTRELRGYTF.